The 2 T cell receptor beta chains below were found in one sample sequenced in a study of cytomegalovirus exposure and HLA in healthy donors (dated by TCRdb to between 2016 and 2019). The library came from the immunoSEQ multiplex PCR assay. The multiplex PCR relied on a mix of 60 forward primers for TCR Vbeta segments and 13 reverse primers for TCR Jbeta segments. As stored in TCRdb, this immuneACCESS dataset retains in-frame rearrangements with V and J assigned. A fraction of the clones does not appear; measured against another copy, unresolved V genes explain less than half of the discrepancy, and the remainder lacks a known reason. This sample is represented by around 120,000 clones; about three quarters of them were singletons. The ten largest clonotypes hold approximately 1% of the sample. The sequenced sample consisted of PBMCs. These receptors were obtained from a human donor in good health.

The table lists this clone with a count of one. This chain links TRBV9 with TRBJ2-2; D is perhaps TRBD1 (6 bases). CDR3 length equals 14 residues. From germline, CDR1 is SGDLS and CDR2 YYNGEE. V gave up 7 bases and J gave up 6 bases, with 16 bases separating them. In DNA form, the CDR3 reads TGTGCCAGCGCATGGGCAGGGGAATCCGGGGAGCTGTTTTTT. Its protein product is CASAWAGESGELFF.

The chain carries TRBV6-5 and TRBJ2-1; 7 nucleotides agree with TRBD2. Germline CDR1 MNHEY, CDR2 SVGAGI. CDR3 length equals 15 residues. The trim removed 2 bases at V and 4 bases at J, leaving 5 bases unmatched. CDR3 sequence: CASSYGGGLYNEQFF. The CDR3 DNA is TGTGCCAGCAGTTACGGTGGGGGACTATACAATGAGCAGTTCTTC.